This TCR beta chain stems from a study of cytomegalovirus exposure and HLA in healthy donors. The wider study: There were about 85 million unique TCRs (from HLA-typed donors) in an early data release. Study results and caveats: In a later analysis, V- and J-gene trimming of beta chains associated with a DCLRE1C missense variant, replicated independently. Reported results showed that the classifier diagnosed cytomegalovirus status with high specificity and sensitivity. A later analysis reportedly found fewer N-insertions in an Asian-associated ancestry cluster than the approximately 670-donor mean.

CDR1 is SGHVS, CDR2 FNYEAQ, per germline. This CDR3 has 18 residues. Trimming removed 1 base at V and 0 bases at J, with 18 bases between. The PCR employed 60 Vbeta primers together with 13 Jbeta primers. The protocol was immunoSEQ multiplex PCR, while the TCRdb copy is restricted to in-frame clones and leaves out a portion. Among approximately 150,000 clones, 60% to 80% were seen once, and the ten largest hold around 4.7%. This clone was counted a single time. Its antigen is as yet unknown. The rearrangement links TRBV7-6 to TRBJ1-2; D is perhaps TRBD1 (5 bases). The sample taken for sequencing was PBMCs. The clonotype comes from a male donor in good health and CMV-seronegative. The DNA of the CDR3 is TGTGCCAGCAGCTTAGGCGGGGGACGGAGGCCCGCTAACTATGGCTACACCTTC. It specifies CASSLGGGRRPANYGYTF.